The clone carrying this T cell receptor beta chain was counted a few times. Amplification targeted TCR beta CDR3 regions from RNA transcripts. Using the HTBI primer set, a first-round RT-PCR was run on the TCR CDR3. Each CDR3 protein is one row after TCRdb ran MiXCR on the multiplex PCR reads. Of 700,000 or so distinct CDR3 sequences in the sample, about 15% were seen once. Germline V gives CDR1 GTSNPN, CDR2 SVGIG (reference sequence). This CDR3 contains 14 residues. Trimming stripped 5 bases from V and 0 bases from J, with 8 bases between. This specimen comes from a study of T cells in Graves' hyperthyroidism and ophthalmopathy. Lactation, pregnancy, other autoimmune disease or uncontrolled infection led to exclusion of patients.

The receptor's source is a man aged 18 to 30 with Graves' hyperthyroidism. The chain employs TRBV30 and TRBJ2-6; possibly TRBD2 for D (6 bases). The sequenced sample consisted of blood. The CDR3 loop is CAWGAGSGANVLTF. DNA of the CDR3: TGTGCCTGGGGAGCGGGCTCTGGGGCCAACGTCCTGACTTTC.